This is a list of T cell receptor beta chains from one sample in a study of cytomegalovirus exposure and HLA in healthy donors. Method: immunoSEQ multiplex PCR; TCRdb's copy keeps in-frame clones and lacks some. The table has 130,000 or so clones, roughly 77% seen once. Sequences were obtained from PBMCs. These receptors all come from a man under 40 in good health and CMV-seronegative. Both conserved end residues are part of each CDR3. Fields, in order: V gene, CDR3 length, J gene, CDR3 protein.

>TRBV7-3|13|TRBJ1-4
CASSLVGGEKLFF
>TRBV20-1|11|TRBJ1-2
CSAEMGYGYTF
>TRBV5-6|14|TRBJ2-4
CASSFTRTGDIQYF
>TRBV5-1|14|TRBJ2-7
CASSIGQGMGEQYF
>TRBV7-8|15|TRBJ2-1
CASSPDGGTGREQFF
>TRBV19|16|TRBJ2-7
CASSTGTSGTAYEQYF
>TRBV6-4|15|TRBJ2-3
CASSDTTGGADTQYF
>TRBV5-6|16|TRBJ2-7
CASSSFQGVLSYEQYF
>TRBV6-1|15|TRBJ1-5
CASSEATGGHQPQHF
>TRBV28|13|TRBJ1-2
CASSLRRDYGYTF
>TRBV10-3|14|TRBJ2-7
CAISDPTGTYEQYF
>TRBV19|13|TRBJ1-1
CASSPLVYTEAFF
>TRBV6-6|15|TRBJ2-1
CASSYWWQGAREQFF
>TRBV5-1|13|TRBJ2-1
CASSSDRGHEQFF
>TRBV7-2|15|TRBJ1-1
CASSLALNRVQEAFF
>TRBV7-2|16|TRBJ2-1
CASSRGLAASYNEQFF
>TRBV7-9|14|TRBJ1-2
CASSSNTGGDGYTF
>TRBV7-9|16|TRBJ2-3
CASSSRDRSSTDTQYF
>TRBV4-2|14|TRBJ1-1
CASSQWGGDTEAFF
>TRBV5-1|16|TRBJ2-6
CASSSSAGAGANVLTF
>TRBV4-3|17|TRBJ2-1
CASSHKLAGGNYNEQFF
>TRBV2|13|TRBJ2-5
CASSYLGSETQYF
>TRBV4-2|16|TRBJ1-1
CASSQEWGDPYTEAFF
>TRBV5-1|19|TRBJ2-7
CASSSWDTVAGGIPYEQYF
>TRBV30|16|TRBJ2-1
CAWSFRGSGRHNEQFF
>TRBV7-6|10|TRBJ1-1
CVRRGAEAFF
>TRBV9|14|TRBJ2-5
CASSVSASQETQYF
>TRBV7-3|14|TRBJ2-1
CASSLGLGGAEQFF
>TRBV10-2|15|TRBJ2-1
CASSESVSGYNEQFF
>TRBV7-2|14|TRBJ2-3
CASTSGGSTDTQYF
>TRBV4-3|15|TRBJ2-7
CASSFNLAVSYEQYF
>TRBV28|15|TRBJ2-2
CASSLWGRYTGELFF
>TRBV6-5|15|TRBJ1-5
CASSKYGGSNQPQHF
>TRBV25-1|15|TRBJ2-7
CASSEGAGSPYEQYF
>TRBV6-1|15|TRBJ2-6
CASSGGHSGANVLTF